This T cell receptor beta chain comes out of a study of memory CD4+ T cells and cytomegalovirus serostatus. Study observations and caveats: A US-trained random forest predicted CMV serostatus with median AUC roughly 0.9. CD4+ memory repertoires contained about two fifths of the roughly 160 reported CMV TCRbeta sequences.

The sort gate was single viable CD3+CD4+CD8-CD45RO+ cells for memory CD4+ T cells. Total CD4+ T cells were enriched by CD4 positive selection. Some clones are missing from TCRdb's copy, which holds only in-frame ones; the method was immunoSEQ multiplex PCR. Here the sample spans tens of thousands of clones, 75% to 80% being singletons. V gave up 1 base and J gave up 7 bases; unmatched junction bases: 14. The CDR3 is 18 residues long. Looked up from germline, CDR1 is MGHRA and CDR2 is YSYEKL. Comments on this clone: The antigen is undetermined.

J is TRBJ2-1 and V is TRBV4-1, with 9 bases aligning to TRBD2. The receptor's source is an adult in good health and CMV-seropositive. The sequencing sample was made of memory CD4+ T cells from blood. CDR3 protein: CASSQGRAGGPARNEQFF. In DNA form, the CDR3 reads TGCGCCAGCAGCCAAGGCAGGGCGGGGGGGCCAGCACGGAATGAGCAGTTCTTC.